This passage covers 18 T cell receptor beta chains from one sample sequenced in a study of T cell clonality in common variable immunodeficiency (dated by TCRdb to between 2015 and 2017). Here is what the overall study found, with its caveats: Reportedly, TCRbeta sequences from CVID had fewer deletions and N-nucleotide insertions, and highly modified clones with 13 or more V deletions were absent from CVID.

Their antigen targets remain unknown. Library generation was performed with the immunoSEQ multiplex PCR assay. What TCRdb holds here is the immuneACCESS table cut down to in-frame rearrangements. Part of the clones is not present; checked against another copy, under half of the missing clones reflect an unresolved V gene, and the others are unexplained. This sample has roughly 34,000 clones in the table, none counted a single time. The ten largest make up roughly 6.7% of the sample. Specimen: peripheral blood mononuclear cells. The receptors originated from a human donor with common variable immunodeficiency.

This clone was counted only a few times. The read falls 3 residues short of the CDR3 end, and the missing part is taken from the germline J gene. The chain links TRBV14 to TRBJ2-7; D possibly corresponds to TRBD1 (6 bases). The CDR3 has 13 amino acids. Germline loops: CDR1 SGHDN, CDR2 FVKESK. The V gene lost 3 bases and the J gene lost 4 bases, with 10 bases spanning the gap. CDR3 amino acids: CASSHGRGYEQYF. CDR3 DNA, as far as it was read: TGTGCCAGCAGCCACGGCAGGGGATACGAG.

This clone was seen at least ten times. Sequencing ends 3 residues short of the CDR3 end; the germline J gene provides the rest. The V gene is TRBV19, the J gene TRBJ2-7; 9 bases line up with TRBD2. The CDR3 runs to 17 residues. Germline CDR1 is LNHDA and CDR2 is SQIVND (reference sequence). V lost 7 bases and J lost 1; bases outside the gene matches: 14. CDR3 bases read: TGTGCCAGTAAGGGTTGGGTAGCGGGAGCCCATTCCTACGAG. Protein sequence: CASKGWVAGAHSYE. The whole CDR3 reads CASKGWVAGAHSYEQYF.

The table lists this clone with a few counts. The read is 3 residues too short to cover the CDR3 end, so that end is filled in from the germline J gene. This chain links TRBV5-6 with TRBJ2-7; the D gene is possibly TRBD1 (6 bases). The V end was cut by 2 bases, the J end by 0 bases, with 9 bases between. This CDR3 contains 14 residues. From germline, CDR1 is SGHDT and CDR2 YYEEEE. CDR3 amino acids: CASSFRDNSYEQYF. The CDR3 DNA, read in part, is TGTGCCAGCAGCTTCCGGGACAACTCCTACGAG.

The CDR3 is CASSLESRWNGYTF. Incomplete CDR3 DNA: TGTGCCAGCAGCTTAGAGTCCAGGTGGAATGGC. J is TRBJ1-2 and V is TRBV7-6; D uncertain. The sequenced fragment ends 3 residues before the CDR3 boundary, so the rest is inferred from the germline J gene. The germline V and J ends were trimmed by 1 base and 6 bases, with 12 bases remaining between them. Germline CDR1 SGHVS, CDR2 FNYEAQ. The CDR3 consists of 14 residues. The whole variable domain, remainder taken from reference TRBV7-6 and TRBJ1-2, is GAGVSQSPRYKVTKRGQDVALRCDPISGHVSLYWYRQALGQGPEFLTYFNYEAQQDKSGLPNDRFSAERPEGSISTLTIQRTEQRDSAMYRCASSLESRWNGYTFGSGTRLTVV.

This clone showed up many times. CDR3 DNA, as far as it was read: TGTGCCAGCAGTGTACAGGGTAGGACTGAA. Its translation: CASSVQGRTE. Given in full, the CDR3 is CASSVQGRTEAFF. The gene calls are TRBV12-3 or TRBV12-4 and TRBJ1-1; D possibly corresponds to TRBD1 (6 bases). The read ends 3 residues shy of where the CDR3 ends; the end is completed using the germline J gene. V lost 5 bases and J 5 bases, leaving 12 bases between the germline ends. The CDR3 loop spans 13 amino acids.

Comment on this clone: The CDR3 end falls 3 residues outside the read, so it is completed with the germline J gene. The V gene is TRBV7-9, the J gene TRBJ2-1; 7 nucleotides align to TRBD1. Germline loops: CDR1 SEHNR, CDR2 FQNEAQ (reference sequence). This CDR3 has 15 amino acids. The J segment lost 5 bases and the V segment lost 4 bases, leaving 8 bases of the junction unmatched. The sequenced part of the CDR3 DNA is TGTGCCAGCAGCTGGACAGGTAGTGGGCACAATGAG. Translated: CASSWTGSGHNE. The complete CDR3 protein is CASSWTGSGHNEQFF.

As to this clone: The read ends 3 residues shy of where the CDR3 ends; the end is completed using the germline J gene. This sequence joins TRBV11-2 and TRBJ2-7; perhaps TRBD2 as D (6 bases). This CDR3 comprises 13 residues. CDR1 is SGHAT, CDR2 FQNNGV, per germline. V was shortened by 8 bases and J by 4 bases, with 15 bases between the two germline ends. The CDR3 here is CASAVGLYYEQYF. CDR3 DNA (partial): TGTGCCAGCGCGGTCGGACTATATTACGAG.

This clone showed up just a few times. The read comes to an end 3 residues before the CDR3 does, leaving the germline J gene to fill in the end. The chain couples TRBV6-2 or TRBV6-3 to TRBJ2-7; TRBD2 aligns across 13 bases. Germline V gene lookup returns CDR1 MNHEY and CDR2 SVGEGT. This CDR3 is 16 amino acids long. V shed 7 bases, J shed 0 bases, and the junction held 6 bases outside the gene matches. The CDR3 DNA, read in part, is TGTGCCAGCATAGGGACTAGCGGGACAAGCTCCTACGAG. Protein product: CASIGTSGTSSYE. The whole CDR3 protein is CASIGTSGTSSYEQYF.

A few counts support this clone. The read gets to within 3 residues of the CDR3 end, and the germline J gene fills in the rest. The V gene is TRBV7-2, the J gene TRBJ2-1; TRBD2 might be the D (5 bases). There are 11 residues in the CDR3. Between the trimmed V and J ends, which lost 6 bases and 9 bases, there was a span of 9 bases. Germline CDR1 is SGHTA and CDR2 is FQGNSA. The CDR3 protein is CASSSSGEQFF. CDR3 DNA, as far as it was read: TGTGCCAGCAGTTCGAGCGGTGAG.

Points on this clone: The read terminates 3 residues ahead of where the CDR3 ends, so the germline J gene completes it. The rearrangement links TRBV19 to TRBJ1-3; 7 nucleotides align to TRBD1. The germline CDR1 and CDR2 sequences are LNHDA and SQIVND (reference sequence). V shed 7 bases, J shed 2 bases, and the junction held 8 bases outside the gene matches. The CDR3 totals 15 residues. The part of the CDR3 DNA that was read is TGTGCCAGTACCGTGACAGGGCATCCTGGAAACACC. Its protein product is CASTVTGHPGNT. Given in full, the CDR3 is CASTVTGHPGNTIYF.

A word on this clone: The CDR3 end lies 3 residues beyond the end of the read and is filled in from the germline J gene. The rearrangement links TRBV7-3 to TRBJ1-4; the D is unclear. This CDR3 spans 15 amino acids. Trimming pared 4 bases from V and 0 bases from J, leaving 9 bases between. CDR1 and CDR2 (germline): SGHTA, FQGTGA. Incomplete CDR3 DNA: TGTGCCAGCAGCTCAGGACTGGCAACTAATGAAAAA. This gives the protein CASSSGLATNEK. In full, the CDR3 reads CASSSGLATNEKLFF.

Regarding this clone: The CDR3 goes on 3 residues after the read ends, and that part is filled in from the germline J gene. V is TRBV7-9 and J is TRBJ2-1, with 7 nucleotides matching TRBD2. V shed 4 bases, J shed 6 bases, and the junction held 9 bases outside the gene matches. There are 15 residues in the CDR3. The germline gives CDR1 SEHNR, CDR2 FQNEAQ (reference sequence). CDR3 protein: CASSWNAGVVNEQFF. CDR3 DNA (partial): TGTGCCAGCAGCTGGAATGCGGGAGTAGTCAATGAG. The full variable domain, its missing parts supplied by reference TRBV7-9 and TRBJ2-1, is DTGVSQNPRHKITKRGQNVTFRCDPISEHNRLYWYRQTLGQGPEFLTYFQNEAQLEKSRLLSDRFSAERPKGSFSTLEIQRTEQGDSAMYLCASSWNAGVVNEQFFGPGTRLTVL.

This clone was picked up a small number of times. The read halts 3 residues ahead of the CDR3 end, with the missing end drawn from the germline J gene. V is TRBV6-2 or TRBV6-3 and J is TRBJ2-1; 13 bases align to TRBD2. Germline trimming cut 0 bases from V and 8 bases from J; bases unmatched to any gene: 4. The CDR3 is 16 amino acids. CDR1 is MNHEY, CDR2 SVGEGT, per germline. CDR3 residues: CASSYSIGLAGDEQFF. The covered CDR3 bases are TGTGCCAGCAGTTACTCGATTGGACTAGCGGGAGATGAG.

This clone is termed medium-sized. The read ends 3 residues early relative to the CDR3; the germline J gene fills the gap. The chain links TRBV7-2 to TRBJ1-2; D call uncertain. The ends were cut back, 1 base at V and 6 bases at J, with 12 bases in the middle. Looked up from germline, CDR1 is SGHTA and CDR2 is FQGNSA. The CDR3 is 14 amino acids. CDR3 DNA (partial): TGTGCCAGCAGCTTAGGGAGTGGGCGGGATGGC. This codes for CASSLGSGRDG. The entire CDR3 reads CASSLGSGRDGYTF.

Regarding this clone: Coverage ceases 3 residues before the CDR3 finishes, and the germline J gene fills in the end. The chain has TRBV6-2 or TRBV6-3 and TRBJ1-2, with TRBD1 matching over 9 bases. The germline gives CDR1 MNHEY, CDR2 SVGEGT. CDR3 length: 17 amino acids. V dropped 4 bases and J dropped 4; count of bases not matched to a gene: 13. CDR3 in amino acids: CASSSTGTGSSSYGYTF. The sequenced part of the CDR3 DNA is TGTGCCAGCAGTTCCACCGGGACAGGGAGTTCCAGCTATGGC.

Details on this clone: The read terminates 3 residues before the CDR3 end, so the remaining end is supplied by the germline J gene. The chain carries TRBV11-2 and TRBJ2-7, with D perhaps matching TRBD2 (5 bases). Germline CDR1 and CDR2: SGHAT and FQNNGV. V dropped 0 bases and J dropped 1 base, with 10 bases sitting between them. The CDR3 is 15 residues long. CDR3 DNA, as far as it was read: TGTGCCAGCAGCTTAGACCGCGGGTTGTCCTACGAG. Its protein is CASSLDRGLSYE. The whole CDR3 region reads CASSLDRGLSYEQYF.

This clone was counted a few times. The CDR3 loop is CASSLILRYNEQFF. The part of the CDR3 DNA that was read is TGTGCCAGCAGCTTAATCCTACGCTACAATGAG. V gene TRBV11-3 combines with J gene TRBJ2-1; D is uncertain. The CDR3 extends 3 residues past the end of the read, so its final part is completed from the germline J gene. V was clipped by 2 bases and J by 3 bases, with 8 bases between them. The length of the CDR3 is 14 residues. Germline lookup yields CDR1 SGHNT and CDR2 YENEEA.

This clone was seen at least ten times. The DNA ends 3 residues before the CDR3 does, and the rest of the CDR3 is filled in from the germline J gene. This chain links TRBV11-2 with TRBJ2-3; D perhaps matches TRBD2 (6 bases). This CDR3 region has 14 residues. Trimming left V 5 bases short and J 0 bases short, with 9 bases between. CDR1 and CDR2 (germline): SGHAT, FQNNGV. The CDR3 spells CASSRDSSTDTQYF. The covered CDR3 bases are TGTGCCAGCAGCCGGGACTCCAGCACAGATACG.